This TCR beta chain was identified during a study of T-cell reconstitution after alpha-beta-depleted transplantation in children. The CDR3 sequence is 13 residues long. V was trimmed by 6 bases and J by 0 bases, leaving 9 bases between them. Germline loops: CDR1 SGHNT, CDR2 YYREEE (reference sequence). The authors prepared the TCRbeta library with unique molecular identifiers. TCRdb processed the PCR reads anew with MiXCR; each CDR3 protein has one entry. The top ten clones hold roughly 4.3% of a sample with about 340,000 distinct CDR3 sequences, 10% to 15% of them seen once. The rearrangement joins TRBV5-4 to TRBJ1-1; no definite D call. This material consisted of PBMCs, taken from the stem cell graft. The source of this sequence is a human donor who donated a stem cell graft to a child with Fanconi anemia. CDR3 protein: CASKSWMNTEAFF. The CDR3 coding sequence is TGTGCCAGCAAATCATGGATGAACACTGAAGCTTTCTTT.